This entry lists 3 T cell receptor beta chains sequenced from one sample in a study of control samples from healthy donors and cancer patients. Libraries were prepared by immunoSEQ multiplex PCR; TCRdb keeps only in-frame clonotypes and omits some of them. The table has under 300,000 clones, 82% seen once. Sequenced material: PBMCs. Every receptor here comes from a woman aged 60-75 years with lung cancer.

Only a few counts were recorded for this clone. This rearrangement joins TRBV28 to TRBJ1-5; D unresolved. Germline assignment: CDR1 MDHEN and CDR2 SYDVKM. This CDR3 has 13 residues. Trimming pared 4 bases from V and 0 bases from J, leaving 4 bases between. The chain's CDR3 is CASSSYSNQPQHF. CDR3 nucleotides: TGTGCCAGCAGTTCGTATAGCAATCAGCCCCAGCATTTT.

The genes are TRBV24-1 and TRBJ2-7, with a possible D match to TRBD2 (7 bases). Germline V gene data show CDR1 as KGHDR and CDR2 as SFDVKD. V gave up 5 bases and J gave up 0 bases, with 16 bases separating them. This CDR3 has 16 residues. This chain's CDR3 is CATSALWGGASYEQYF. In nucleotides, the CDR3 is TGTGCCACCAGTGCCCTTTGGGGGGGGGCCTCCTACGAGCAGTACTTC.

The V call is TRBV12-3 or TRBV12-4, the J call TRBJ2-7; a possible D gene is TRBD2 (5 bases). Trimming removed 5 bases from V and 6 bases from J, with 11 bases in between. The CDR3 totals 12 residues. The CDR3, as DNA: TGTGCCAGCAGTCCTGCAGGAGGCGAGCAGTACTTC. Protein: CASSPAGGEQYF.